These T cell receptor beta chains were read from a single sample in a study of T-cell memory formation after mild COVID-19. MiXCR, applied by TCRdb to the 5' RACE reads, yields one record per CDR3 protein. The table has about 110,000 distinct CDR3 sequences, roughly 19% seen once. The sample taken for sequencing was PBMCs or a T cell subset sorted from them (not recorded which). The receptor set was obtained from a young man who had mild COVID-19 (a few samples of this study predate the infection). Cell type and time point are not known. CDR3s include the opening cysteine and the closing phenylalanine or tryptophan.

V gene	J gene	CDR3 protein
TRBV24-1	TRBJ2-7	CATREISQYSYEQYF
TRBV7-2	TRBJ2-5	CASSSRWREETQYF
TRBV5-1	TRBJ1-1	CASSLDRMNTEAFF
TRBV28	TRBJ2-1	CASSTPGREQFF
TRBV4-3	TRBJ1-2	CASSQMTGGHYGYTF
TRBV7-2	TRBJ2-1	CASSYRQGRFDEQFF
TRBV4-1	TRBJ2-3	CASSQEVGDTQYF
TRBV10-3	TRBJ2-3	CAITPTGVIDTQYF
TRBV6-2/TRBV6-3	TRBJ1-1	CASSQWGGDSREAFF
TRBV24-1	TRBJ1-2	CATSDAHYGYTF
TRBV7-2	TRBJ2-1	CASSITGTSGGGQFF
TRBV7-3	TRBJ2-5	CASSKLAGVGETQYF
TRBV5-1	TRBJ1-1	CASSLEFTDTEAFF
TRBV12-3/TRBV12-4	TRBJ2-7	CASSLNTAYEQYF
TRBV7-7	TRBJ2-7	CASSPGTSGGPQYF
TRBV11-1	TRBJ2-2	CASSPRTAGELFF
TRBV18	TRBJ2-5	CASSRNREETQYF
TRBV7-8	TRBJ1-1	CASSVDLSTEAFF
TRBV20-1	TRBJ2-5	CSARGSQETQYF
TRBV5-1	TRBJ2-7	CASSPRDGPYEQYF
TRBV7-2	TRBJ1-2	CASSSDRRNGYTF
TRBV29-1	TRBJ2-1	CSVDQDWNEQFF
TRBV24-1	TRBJ1-1	CATSDLWSEGAAFF
TRBV4-1	TRBJ1-1	CASSRSVDRDTEAFF
TRBV5-1	TRBJ2-3	CASSLEPRGSGTDTQYF
TRBV5-5	TRBJ2-2	CASSLNWAANTGELFF
TRBV18	TRBJ1-1	CASSGQEETEAFF
TRBV5-1	TRBJ1-1	CASSSGSGRDTEAFF
TRBV7-3	TRBJ2-3	CASSPERRTDTQYF
TRBV4-2	TRBJ2-2	CASSQDQANTGELFF
TRBV20-1	TRBJ2-1	CSAYPPGRSYNEQFF
TRBV10-3	TRBJ2-1	CAIRGQRTSSYNEQFF
TRBV7-9	TRBJ1-1	CASSLRQRPTEAFF
TRBV5-6	TRBJ1-6	CASSLFGMSSYNSPLHF
TRBV15	TRBJ1-1	CATSRGGGSTEAFF
TRBV7-2	TRBJ2-1	CASSLGQGFNEQFF
TRBV20-1	TRBJ1-1	CSAQQGSGTEAFF
TRBV10-3	TRBJ1-5	CAISVGQGRNQPQHF
TRBV7-2	TRBJ1-2	CASSHHPNYGYTF
TRBV12-3/TRBV12-4	TRBJ1-5	CASSLDNQPQHF
TRBV30	TRBJ2-5	CAWNPGVIGSQYF
TRBV28	TRBJ1-2	CASSFGAGAGEGYTF
TRBV4-2	TRBJ1-6	CSSSQGPGTEGLYNSPLHF
TRBV7-9	TRBJ2-1	CASSPMPQGEINEQFF
TRBV7-3	TRBJ2-5	CASRANGQETQYF
TRBV7-2	TRBJ2-1	CASSQTGGYYNEQFF
TRBV11-1	TRBJ2-6	CASSFSRAGANVLTF
TRBV24-1	TRBJ2-7	CASSSGPPRNEQYF
TRBV5-1	TRBJ2-3	CASSFVPLPGDTQYF
TRBV20-1	TRBJ2-2	CSARGHPQGYTGELFF
TRBV20-1	TRBJ1-1	CSATPDRNTEAFF
TRBV5-1	TRBJ1-1	CASSFLGATEAFF
TRBV11-2	TRBJ2-3	CASSLAPADTQYF